A selection of T cell receptor beta chains follows, all from one sample in a study of CD8 T cells in ankylosing spondylitis. TCRdb passed the 5' RACE reads through MiXCR, listing each CDR3 protein once. This table holds about 310,000 distinct CDR3 sequences, about a fifth found once. Sequenced: blood, either unsorted or a sorted T cell fraction (not recorded which). The receptors originated from a female donor with ankylosing spondylitis or in good health (not recorded which). The CDR3 runs from the conserved cysteine through the conserved F or W. The order of the fields is CDR3 DNA, CDR3 protein, CDR3 length, V gene, J gene, D gene, clone size. A D gene is named only where the DNA matches it firmly. Size tells how often a clone was seen (once, few, many) or the class of an expanded clone, and some rows leave it out.

CDR3nt: TGTGCCAGCAGTTTACCCACCCCTAGGTACAATGAGCAGTTCTTC; CDR3aa: CASSLPTPRYNEQFF; len: 15; v_gene: TRBV28; j_gene: TRBJ2-1; d_gene: .; abundance: .
CDR3nt: TGCGCCAGCAGCCAAGATCGGAATGCGGGGAACCTTGACAATGAGCAGTTCTTC; CDR3aa: CASSQDRNAGNLDNEQFF; len: 18; v_gene: TRBV4-1; j_gene: TRBJ2-1; d_gene: .; abundance: .
CDR3nt: TGCAGTGCTAGAGATTCCGGCGAGACCCAGTACTTC; CDR3aa: CSARDSGETQYF; len: 12; v_gene: TRBV20-1; j_gene: TRBJ2-5; d_gene: .; abundance: .
CDR3nt: TGCAGTGCTAGTAGGAGGGCCTTAGATACGCAGTATTTT; CDR3aa: CSASRRALDTQYF; len: 13; v_gene: TRBV20-1; j_gene: TRBJ2-3; d_gene: .; abundance: many
CDR3nt: TGCGCCAGCAGCCAAGCAGCTAGCGGGTTCTACAATGAGCAGTTCTTC; CDR3aa: CASSQAASGFYNEQFF; len: 16; v_gene: TRBV4-3; j_gene: TRBJ2-1; d_gene: TRBD2; abundance: few
CDR3nt: TGTGCCAGCAGCGTAGGCAGGGGCACCACCGGGGATGAGCAGTTCTTC; CDR3aa: CASSVGRGTTGDEQFF; len: 16; v_gene: TRBV9; j_gene: TRBJ2-1; d_gene: .; abundance: .
CDR3nt: TGCAGTGCTAGGACCTTTAGTGCCTACGAGCAGTACTTC; CDR3aa: CSARTFSAYEQYF; len: 13; v_gene: TRBV20-1; j_gene: TRBJ2-7; d_gene: .; abundance: .
CDR3nt: TGCAGTGCTAGAGAGGCAACAGGGCGGACCTTC; CDR3aa: CSAREATGRTF; len: 11; v_gene: TRBV20-1; j_gene: TRBJ1-2; d_gene: .; abundance: .
CDR3nt: TGTGCCAGCAGCCAAGGTCCAGACCTTTTCTATGGCTACACCTTC; CDR3aa: CASSQGPDLFYGYTF; len: 15; v_gene: TRBV3-1; j_gene: TRBJ1-2; d_gene: .; abundance: few
CDR3nt: TGCAGTGCTACAAAGGCAACTAATGAAAAACTGTTTTTT; CDR3aa: CSATKATNEKLFF; len: 13; v_gene: TRBV20-1; j_gene: TRBJ1-4; d_gene: .; abundance: many
CDR3nt: TGTGCCAGCAGCTTAGGACGTGAATCTAATGAAAAACTGTTTTTT; CDR3aa: CASSLGRESNEKLFF; len: 15; v_gene: TRBV7-7; j_gene: TRBJ1-4; d_gene: .; abundance: .
CDR3nt: TGCAGTGCTAGAGGGAGGGGCGAGACCCAGTACTTC; CDR3aa: CSARGRGETQYF; len: 12; v_gene: TRBV20-1; j_gene: TRBJ2-5; d_gene: .; abundance: few
CDR3nt: TGCAGCGTTGAGCGAGCGGGAGGGACCCCCAATGAGCAGTTCTTC; CDR3aa: CSVERAGGTPNEQFF; len: 15; v_gene: TRBV29-1; j_gene: TRBJ2-1; d_gene: TRBD2; abundance: .
CDR3nt: TGTGCCAGCAGTGACACAGGGGGCTTTGTAGGAGAGCAGTACTTC; CDR3aa: CASSDTGGFVGEQYF; len: 15; v_gene: TRBV6-1; j_gene: TRBJ2-7; d_gene: TRBD1; abundance: few
CDR3nt: TGTGCCAGCAGCTTAGAGGTCCGCCGCCGGGAGCAGTTCTTC; CDR3aa: CASSLEVRRREQFF; len: 14; v_gene: TRBV7-9; j_gene: TRBJ2-1; d_gene: .; abundance: few
CDR3nt: TGTGCCAGCAGCTTAAGGCTTGCGGTAGACACAGATACGCAGTATTTT; CDR3aa: CASSLRLAVDTDTQYF; len: 16; v_gene: TRBV7-2; j_gene: TRBJ2-3; d_gene: .; abundance: .
CDR3nt: TGTGCCATCAATCCCCGGGGACAGGAGACCGGGGAGCTGTTTTTT; CDR3aa: CAINPRGQETGELFF; len: 15; v_gene: TRBV10-3; j_gene: TRBJ2-2; d_gene: TRBD1; abundance: .
CDR3nt: TGTGCCAGCAGCCCGGGACTGCCCCATGAGCAGTTCTTC; CDR3aa: CASSPGLPHEQFF; len: 13; v_gene: TRBV5-5; j_gene: TRBJ2-1; d_gene: .; abundance: medium-sized
CDR3nt: TGTGCCAGCTCATCAACCGGCGGGGGATACAATGAGCAGTTCTTC; CDR3aa: CASSSTGGGYNEQFF; len: 15; v_gene: TRBV18; j_gene: TRBJ2-1; d_gene: TRBD2; abundance: .
CDR3nt: TGCAGTGCTAGATTTCGGGGGGCGCTGGACACTGAAGCTTTCTTT; CDR3aa: CSARFRGALDTEAFF; len: 15; v_gene: TRBV20-1; j_gene: TRBJ1-1; d_gene: .; abundance: .
CDR3nt: TGTGCCATCAGTGAGTCTGAGGGGCGGAGGGGAACTCGCAATCAGCCCCAGCATTTT; CDR3aa: CAISESEGRRGTRNQPQHF; len: 19; v_gene: TRBV10-3; j_gene: TRBJ1-5; d_gene: .; abundance: few
CDR3nt: TGTGCCAGCAGCTTGGGTAGCGGAAACAATGAGCAGTTCTTC; CDR3aa: CASSLGSGNNEQFF; len: 14; v_gene: TRBV11-2; j_gene: TRBJ2-1; d_gene: .; abundance: .
CDR3nt: TGTGCCAGCAGGACGACAGGGGGCGCCGATTACGAGCAGTACTTC; CDR3aa: CASRTTGGADYEQYF; len: 15; v_gene: TRBV27; j_gene: TRBJ2-7; d_gene: TRBD1; abundance: few
CDR3nt: TGTGCCACCAGCAGGGATAACAGGGACCCCTACGAGCAGTACTTC; CDR3aa: CATSRDNRDPYEQYF; len: 15; v_gene: TRBV15; j_gene: TRBJ2-7; d_gene: .; abundance: .
CDR3nt: TGTGCCAGCAGCTTTTCCGGGGATGAAAAACTGTTTTTT; CDR3aa: CASSFSGDEKLFF; len: 13; v_gene: TRBV11-2; j_gene: TRBJ1-4; d_gene: .; abundance: few
CDR3nt: TGCGCCAGCAGCCAAGAGCGCGGTGAGCAGTTCTTC; CDR3aa: CASSQERGEQFF; len: 12; v_gene: TRBV4-3; j_gene: TRBJ2-1; d_gene: .; abundance: few
CDR3nt: TGTGCCAGCAGAACTAGACAGAGTCAACATGAGCAGTACTTC; CDR3aa: CASRTRQSQHEQYF; len: 14; v_gene: TRBV6-2/TRBV6-3; j_gene: TRBJ2-7; d_gene: .; abundance: few
CDR3nt: TGTGCCAGCAGCAAACGACTAGCGGGAGGGCCCTCGAACACCGGGGAGCTGTTTTTT; CDR3aa: CASSKRLAGGPSNTGELFF; len: 19; v_gene: TRBV21-1; j_gene: TRBJ2-2; d_gene: .; abundance: few
CDR3nt: TGTGCCAGCAGCCCCGGACAGGGTAGCAATGAGCAGTTCTTC; CDR3aa: CASSPGQGSNEQFF; len: 14; v_gene: TRBV11-3; j_gene: TRBJ2-1; d_gene: TRBD1; abundance: many
CDR3nt: TGTGCCAGCGCGTTCGGGGGGCAAGAGACCCAGTACTTC; CDR3aa: CASAFGGQETQYF; len: 13; v_gene: TRBV7-3; j_gene: TRBJ2-5; d_gene: TRBD2; abundance: few
CDR3nt: TGTGCCAGCACCAGACAGGGAGGAACTGAAGCTTTCTTT; CDR3aa: CASTRQGGTEAFF; len: 13; v_gene: TRBV12-3/TRBV12-4; j_gene: TRBJ1-1; d_gene: TRBD1; abundance: many
CDR3nt: TGTGCCAGCAGTTTGGGCTTTAGCGGGAGGATAAACGAGCAGTACTTC; CDR3aa: CASSLGFSGRINEQYF; len: 16; v_gene: TRBV27; j_gene: TRBJ2-7; d_gene: TRBD2; abundance: .
CDR3nt: TGTGCCAGCAGCTTCTACAGGGGAGAGACCCAGTACTTC; CDR3aa: CASSFYRGETQYF; len: 13; v_gene: TRBV5-6; j_gene: TRBJ2-5; d_gene: TRBD1; abundance: once
CDR3nt: TGTGCCATCAGTGAGTCGGTCAGGGCTAGCGGGAGGGGACTGAACATTCAGTACTTC; CDR3aa: CAISESVRASGRGLNIQYF; len: 19; v_gene: TRBV10-3; j_gene: TRBJ2-4; d_gene: TRBD2; abundance: .
CDR3nt: TGTGCCAGCAGGATTAGAACAGATACGCAGTATTTT; CDR3aa: CASRIRTDTQYF; len: 12; v_gene: TRBV6-6; j_gene: TRBJ2-3; d_gene: .; abundance: few
CDR3nt: TGCAGTGCACAGGGCGCGAACACTGAAGCTTTCTTT; CDR3aa: CSAQGANTEAFF; len: 12; v_gene: TRBV20-1; j_gene: TRBJ1-1; d_gene: .; abundance: .
CDR3nt: TGTGCCAGCAGTTACGGGTGGGAGGGCGACTACGAGCAGTACTTC; CDR3aa: CASSYGWEGDYEQYF; len: 15; v_gene: TRBV6-5; j_gene: TRBJ2-7; d_gene: TRBD2; abundance: few
CDR3nt: TGCAGTGCTTTACGACTAGCGGGAGCCAATGAGCAGTTCTTC; CDR3aa: CSALRLAGANEQFF; len: 14; v_gene: TRBV20-1; j_gene: TRBJ2-1; d_gene: TRBD2; abundance: many
CDR3nt: TGCGCCAGCAGCTCTGAACCGGGATCCATGAACACTGAAGCTTTCTTT; CDR3aa: CASSSEPGSMNTEAFF; len: 16; v_gene: TRBV5-1; j_gene: TRBJ1-1; d_gene: .; abundance: .
CDR3nt: TGTACCACCGAGAGGGAATCGGGCACTGAAGCTTTCTTT; CDR3aa: CTTERESGTEAFF; len: 13; v_gene: TRBV6-1; j_gene: TRBJ1-1; d_gene: .; abundance: many
CDR3nt: TGTGCCAGCAGTTTGGGCGGGAGGGCACTTGAGACCCAGTACTTC; CDR3aa: CASSLGGRALETQYF; len: 15; v_gene: TRBV12-3/TRBV12-4; j_gene: TRBJ2-5; d_gene: TRBD2; abundance: .
CDR3nt: TGTGCCAGCAGTTACGGCAGGGACAGGGTCACAGATACGCAGTATTTT; CDR3aa: CASSYGRDRVTDTQYF; len: 16; v_gene: TRBV6-5; j_gene: TRBJ2-3; d_gene: TRBD1; abundance: .